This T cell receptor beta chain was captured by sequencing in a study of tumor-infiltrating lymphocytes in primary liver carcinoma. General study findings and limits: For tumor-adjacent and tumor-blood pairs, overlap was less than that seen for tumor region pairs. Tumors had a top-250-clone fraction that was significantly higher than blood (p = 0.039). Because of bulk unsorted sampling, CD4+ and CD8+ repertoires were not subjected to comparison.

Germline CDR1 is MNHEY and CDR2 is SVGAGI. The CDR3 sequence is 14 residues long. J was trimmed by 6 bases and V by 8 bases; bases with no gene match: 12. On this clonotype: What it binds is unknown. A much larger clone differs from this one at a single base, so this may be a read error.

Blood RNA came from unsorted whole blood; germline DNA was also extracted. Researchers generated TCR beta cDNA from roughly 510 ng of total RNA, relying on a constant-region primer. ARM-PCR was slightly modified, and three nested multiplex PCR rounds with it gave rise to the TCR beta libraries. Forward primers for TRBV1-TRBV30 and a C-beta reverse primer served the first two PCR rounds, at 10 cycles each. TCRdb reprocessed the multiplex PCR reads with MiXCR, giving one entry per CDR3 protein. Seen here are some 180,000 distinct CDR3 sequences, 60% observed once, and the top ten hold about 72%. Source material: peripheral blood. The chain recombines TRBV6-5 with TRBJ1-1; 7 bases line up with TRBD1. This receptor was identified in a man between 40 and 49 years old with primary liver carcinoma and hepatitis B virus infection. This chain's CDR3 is CASGFLDRASEAFF. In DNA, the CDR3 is TGTGCCAGCGGCTTCCTCGACAGGGCTTCTGAAGCTTTCTTT.